This TCR beta chain came from a study of radiotherapy plus CTLA-4 blockade in lung cancer. This CDR3 has 15 residues. V was trimmed by 4 bases and J by 1 base, leaving 14 bases between them. Germline values: CDR1 SGDLS, CDR2 YYNGEE. Study-level points and caveats: Together with interferon-beta, which increased in serum after radiation, early dynamic changes in blood T cell clones were reportedly the best predictors of response.

The table came from immunoSEQ multiplex PCR; TCRdb's copy has only in-frame clones and leaves some out. The sample shows around 55,000 clones, roughly 79% of them seen only once. Comment on this clone: Its matching antigen is unknown.

The receptor was isolated from a human donor with non-small cell lung cancer whose response to radiotherapy plus ipilimumab could not be evaluated. This specimen was peripheral blood, taken from a patient treated with radiotherapy plus ipilimumab. The gene calls are TRBV9 and TRBJ1-1; weak D call: TRBD1 (6 bases). CDR3 bases: TGTGCCAGCAGCCCGACTCCGACAGGGAACACTGAAGCTTTCTTT. It translates to CASSPTPTGNTEAFF.